The T cell receptor (beta chain) described here comes from a study of TIL therapy for anti-PD-1-resistant metastatic lung cancer (dated by TCRdb to 2020 to 2022). General notes on the study: Tumors were harvested before any PD-1/PD-L1 blockade; patients then received nivolumab, and those progressing received lymphodepletion, expanded TIL infusion and IL-2. The cohort was composed predominantly of lung adenocarcinoma, with a few EGFR-mutant and two ALK-rearranged tumors included, and half of patients were identified as current or former smokers. T cell receptor beta sequencing of tumor and peripheral blood served to follow clonotypes across the tumor, the expanded TIL product, and serial blood samples. A median age of roughly 54 years (range about 35-75) and a median tumor PD-L1 proportion score of 6% to 7% were recorded among enrolled patients. Across the cohort, whole-exome sequencing showed a median non-synonymous tumor mutation burden of under 1.8 mutations per megabase.

This clone was seen a few times. The antigen it recognizes is unknown. There are no base qualities to consult, and no much larger clone falls within one base. Sample time point, as interpreted from the label and publication: pre-treatment sample, taken before nivolumab and TIL therapy. Adults with stage 4 NSCLC were enrolled from 2017 to early 2020 in a dual-center phase I trial. The samples were obtained from a phase I trial that was single-arm and open-label and tested tumor-infiltrating lymphocyte therapy combined with nivolumab in advanced non-small cell lung cancer. Mononuclear cells from blood collected in EDTA tubes were isolated on a Ficoll gradient and snap-frozen as pellets, and DNA was then extracted using a Qiagen mini-prep kit. TCR beta CDR3 regions were amplified from genomic DNA by bias-controlled multiplex PCR with the immunoSEQ v3 hsTCRB kit. TCR libraries were sequenced on an Illumina NextSeq 500 to around 2 million read pairs for survey level or about 5-6 million for deep level. Per the source publication's procedure: V, D and J genes were assigned, non-productive sequences were removed, and clonality was reported by immunoSEQ Analyzer software. Repertoires were compared using productive Simpson clonality and Morisita overlap index of productive TRB rearrangements between infused TIL and blood. Absolute clonotype counts in blood were estimated as lymphocyte count times CD3+ fraction times the clone's productive frequency. The clones in this table, taken by TCRdb from immuneACCESS, are in-frame only. Not every clone is retained; where verified, under half of the shortfall comes from an unresolved V gene, and the cause of the rest is unknown. V and J calls and clone size come straight from that table; D and trimming were deduced from the DNA. This sample gives about 59,000 clones in total; around 67% of them show up just once. Together, the top ten hold about 1.8% of the sample.

The paper's findings and limits, for the study overall: The study protocol defined all tumor marker inferences as exploratory. The cohort was highly selected, with more treatment-naive, never-smoker and oncogene-addicted patients than typical, limiting generalizability. The baseline peripheral repertoire was partially replaced by infused TIL clonotypes, which then decayed over months, and no apparent association between persistence and response was found.

The sequences come from blood, collected at baseline. This TCR was sampled from a person aged 25 to 79 with non-small cell lung cancer.

The CDR3 loop reads CAWSVGILVPGNEQFF. DNA sequence: TGTGCCTGGAGTGTTGGGATTCTAGTTCCAGGCAATGAGCAGTTCTTC. The rearrangement combines TRBV30 with TRBJ2-1; the D gene is not confidently resolved. From a lookup of the germline V gene (reference sequence), CDR1 and CDR2 are GTSNPN and SVGIG. Trimming costs V 0 bases and J 6 bases, and their ends lie 18 bases apart. Taken from cysteine to phenylalanine, the CDR3 has 16 residues. Kept here is only the CDR3 DNA, which spans 48 bases and is read in frame from base 1.